One sample yielded the 26 T cell receptor beta chains listed below, sequenced in a study of T-cell reconstitution after alpha-beta-depleted transplantation in children. Unique molecular identifiers featured in how the TCRbeta library was prepared. TCRdb fed the PCR reads into MiXCR, producing one record per CDR3 protein. The data contain fewer than 550,000 distinct CDR3 sequences, about an eighth of them singletons. The starting material was PBMCs, mostly from graft donor cells, obtained 180 days after TCRalphabeta/CD19-depleted stem cell transplant. The receptors here all came from a female patient aged 2-15 years who had a stem cell transplant for aplastic anemia, so the T cells may come from the graft donor.

Ten or more counts support this clonotype. The rearrangement links TRBV25-1 to TRBJ1-1, with D perhaps TRBD1 (5 bases). V gave up 1 base and J gave up 4 bases, with 16 bases separating them. Germline V gene sequence: CDR1 MGHDK, CDR2 SYGVNS. The CDR3 loop spans 16 amino acids. The CDR3, as DNA: TGTGCCAGCAGTGAATCTCCAGGGAGAGGGAGCACTGAAGCTTTCTTT. It encodes CASSESPGRGSTEAFF.

The table lists this clonotype with a few counts. The chain is built from TRBV5-1 and TRBJ1-6; 7 bases agree with TRBD1. V shed 2 bases and J 10 bases; nucleotides not matched to a gene: 9. This CDR3 has 15 amino acids. Germline values: CDR1 SGHRS, CDR2 YFSETQ. The CDR3 reads CASSFGDSLLSPLHF. For the CDR3, the DNA is TGCGCCAGCAGCTTCGGGGACAGCCTTTTGTCACCCCTCCACTTT.

This chain links TRBV14 with TRBJ2-4, with D unresolved. Trimming took off 1 base at V and 1 base at J, with 8 bases between the two ends. Germline CDR1 SGHDN, CDR2 FVKESK. This CDR3 spans 15 amino acids. CDR3: CASSQGTWAKNIQYF. CDR3 nucleotide sequence: TGTGCCAGCAGCCAAGGGACGTGGGCCAAAAACATTCAGTACTTC.

The chain has TRBV7-8 and TRBJ2-3; D is undetermined. This CDR3 contains 17 residues. The germline CDR1 and CDR2 sequences are SGHVS and FQNEAQ. Trimming removed 3 bases at V and 1 base at J, with 17 bases between. CDR3 DNA: TGTGCCAGCAGCTTGAGAACTGGCTCTGGGGGCACAGATACGCAGTATTTT. This encodes CASSLRTGSGGTDTQYF.

CDR3 sequence: CASSFMGAVSYEQYF. In DNA, the CDR3 is TGTGCCAGCAGCTTCATGGGGGCTGTCTCCTACGAGCAGTACTTC. V usage is TRBV7-9 and J usage is TRBJ2-7; a weak D match, TRBD1 (6 bases). Per germline, CDR1 SEHNR and CDR2 FQNEAQ (reference sequence). Trimming shortened V by 3 bases and J by 0 bases, and 12 bases separated the two germline ends. The CDR3 length is 15 residues.

This chain joins TRBV20-1 and TRBJ1-2; D gene unclear. V gave up 3 bases and J gave up 2 bases, with 10 bases separating them. Germline V gene sequence: CDR1 DFQATT, CDR2 SNEGSKA (reference sequence). The CDR3 sequence is 13 residues long. CDR3 sequence: CSASSQPNYGYTF. The CDR3 DNA reads TGCAGTGCTAGTAGCCAGCCGAACTATGGCTACACCTTC.

The chain couples TRBV10-3 to TRBJ1-5; unclear D gene. Between the trimmed V and J ends, which lost 0 bases and 0 bases, there was a span of 12 bases. Germline assignment: CDR1 ENHRY and CDR2 SYGVKD. The CDR3 runs 17 residues. CDR3 protein: CAISESTLGYSNQPQHF. The CDR3 nucleotides read TGTGCCATCAGTGAGTCGACTCTGGGGTATAGCAATCAGCCCCAGCATTTT.

This clonotype was counted between two and nine times. The genes are TRBV3-1 and TRBJ1-3; D remains unclear. The CDR3 sequence is 15 residues long. V lost 1 base, J lost 0 bases, and 7 bases lay in between. The germline CDR1 and CDR2 sequences are LGHDT and YNNKEL (reference sequence). The CDR3 reads CASSQALSSGNTIYF. DNA of the CDR3: TGTGCCAGCAGCCAAGCTCTGAGCTCTGGAAACACCATATATTTT.

Only a few counts were recorded for this clonotype. The rearrangement uses TRBV12-3 or TRBV12-4 and TRBJ1-5; no firm D call. V gave up 2 bases and J gave up 0 bases, with 11 bases separating them. The CDR3 contains 16 residues. The CDR3 spells CASSLTFADSNQPQHF. The CDR3 nucleotides are TGTGCCAGCAGTTTAACATTCGCAGATAGCAATCAGCCCCAGCATTTT.

This rearrangement joins TRBV12-3 or TRBV12-4 to TRBJ2-1; D remains ambiguous. The CDR3 runs 16 residues. V lost 1 base, J lost 0 bases, and 10 bases lay in between. As DNA, the CDR3 is TGTGCCAGCAGTTTAGGGTCTCGGAACTCCTACAATGAGCAGTTCTTC. It specifies CASSLGSRNSYNEQFF.

This rearrangement joins TRBV18 to TRBJ1-5; possible D gene TRBD1, 6 bases. This CDR3 is built from 16 residues. The ends were cut back, 3 bases at V and 2 bases at J, with 14 bases in the middle. The V gene's germline CDR1 is KGHSH and CDR2 LQKENI. The CDR3 nucleotides read TGTGCCAGCTCACCGGCTGGACAGATCGGCAATCAGCCCCAGCATTTT. Translating it yields CASSPAGQIGNQPQHF.

V and J are TRBV21-1 and TRBJ2-7; the listed D gene, TRBD2, was not tested against the DNA. TRBV21-1 is a listed pseudogene. The CDR3 spans 17 residues. The DNA of the CDR3 is TGTGCCAGCAGCACACAACTCGGGACTAGCGGGACCTACGAGCAGTACGTC. It specifies CASSTQLGTSGTYEQYV.

The V and J genes are TRBV28 and TRBJ2-7; tentative D call: TRBD1 (5 bases). In germline, CDR1 is MDHEN, CDR2 SYDVKM. With 3 bases removed from V and 3 bases from J, the gap between germline ends came to 12 bases. The CDR3 runs to 14 residues. The CDR3 loop reads CASSLVQGNYEQYF. Written as DNA, the CDR3 is TGTGCCAGCAGTTTGGTGCAGGGTAACTACGAGCAGTACTTC.

This chain uses TRBV4-3 with TRBJ2-3; 9 bases line up with TRBD2. V shed 2 bases, J shed 3 bases, and the junction held 0 bases outside the gene matches. The CDR3 is 14 amino acids. Per germline, CDR1 LGHNA and CDR2 YSLEER. CDR3 sequence (DNA): TGCGCCAGCAGCCAAACTAGCGGGACAGATACGCAGTATTTT. Amino acids: CASSQTSGTDTQYF.

This clonotype was seen a handful of times. The rearrangement links TRBV5-6 to TRBJ2-1; 7 bases are shared with TRBD2. Trimming cost V 0 bases and J 15 bases; bases outside gene matches: 6. The germline gives CDR1 SGHDT, CDR2 YYEEEE. CDR3 length: 12 residues. CDR3 coding DNA: TGTGCCAGCAGCTTGGGGGGGGGGACCCCGTTCTTC. It is translated as CASSLGGGTPFF.

Comments on this clonotype: Since no conserved phenylalanine or tryptophan closes the CDR3, a read error is the likely cause. The chain has TRBV3-1 and TRBJ2-4, with 14 bases that match TRBD2. From germline, CDR1 is LGHDT and CDR2 YNNKEL (reference sequence). The V gene end was trimmed by 3 bases and the J gene end by 2 bases; junction bases not matched to a gene: 9. This CDR3 is 19 amino acids long. The CDR3 loop reads CASSQTSGRALLSKNIQYS. The CDR3 DNA is TGTGCCAGCAGCCAGACTAGCGGGAGGGCCTTATTATCCAAAAACATTCAGTACTCC.

This chain uses TRBV15 with TRBJ2-7, with D uncertain. CDR1 and CDR2 from the germline V gene are LNHNV and YYDKDF (reference sequence). The germline V and J ends were trimmed by 0 bases and 1 base, with 13 bases remaining between them. The CDR3 runs 16 residues. CDR3 loop: CATSRDLVARSYEQYF. CDR3 bases: TGTGCCACCAGCAGAGATCTGGTAGCTAGGTCCTACGAGCAGTACTTC.

The chain recombines TRBV20-1 with TRBJ2-1, with TRBD2 matching 9 bases. V dropped 3 bases and J dropped 6; count of bases not matched to a gene: 15. The germline V gene encodes CDR1 DFQATT and CDR2 SNEGSKA (reference sequence). The CDR3 loop spans 17 amino acids. The CDR3 region is CSASRGPSGTSTNEQFF. The CDR3 DNA is TGCAGTGCTAGTAGGGGCCCTAGCGGGACCTCTACCAATGAGCAGTTCTTC.

This clonotype appeared a few times. This sequence joins TRBV7-9 and TRBJ2-7; D unclear. V lost 1 base and J lost 3, with 7 bases in between. Germline CDR1 and CDR2: SEHNR and FQNEAQ (reference sequence). The length of the CDR3 is 13 residues. CDR3 region: CASSLVPDYEQYF. The CDR3 DNA sequence: TGTGCCAGCAGCTTAGTGCCGGACTACGAGCAGTACTTC.

The chain couples TRBV12-3 or TRBV12-4 to TRBJ1-2; a possible D gene is TRBD1 (5 bases). CDR3 size: 11 residues. Trimming shortened V by 3 bases and J by 8 bases, and 7 bases separated the two germline ends. The CDR3 nucleotides read TGTGCCAGCAGTTTCCAGGGCGGCTACACCTTC. It encodes CASSFQGGYTF.

Note on this clonotype: This is likely a read error, given that the CDR3 carries no conserved phenylalanine or tryptophan at its end. The genes are TRBV5-1 and TRBJ1-3; D is uncertain. V lost 4 bases and J lost 1, with 6 bases in between. The CDR3 sequence is 13 residues long. Per germline, CDR1 SGHRS and CDR2 YFSETQ. The CDR3 reads CASSRHSGNTIYL. CDR3 DNA sequence: TGCGCCAGCAGCCGGCATTCTGGAAACACCATATATCTT.

This clonotype was observed a few times. The J gene is TRBJ2-7, the V gene TRBV10-3; no clear D. V was cut by 0 bases and J by 2 bases, with 8 bases left in between. CDR1 ENHRY and CDR2 SYGVKD come from the germline V gene. The CDR3 runs to 14 residues. DNA for the CDR3: TGTGCCATCAGTGAGTCGCCGGGTCCCTACGAGCAGTACGTC. Protein: CAISESPGPYEQYV.

The chain recombines TRBV24-1 with TRBJ2-7; 7 bases align to TRBD2. This CDR3 contains 20 residues. Germline V gives CDR1 KGHDR, CDR2 SFDVKD. The CDR3 protein is CATSDPSPGYSGLGSYEQNV. CDR3 nucleotides: TGTGCCACCAGTGACCCCTCCCCCGGTTATAGCGGGCTGGGTTCCTACGAGCAGAACGTC.

This chain joins TRBV6-2 or TRBV6-3 and TRBJ2-1; TRBD1 matches at 8 bases. This CDR3 has 14 amino acids. V trimming: 5 bases; J trimming: 5 bases; junction bases outside the gene matches: 5. Germline V gives CDR1 MNHEY, CDR2 SVGEGT. DNA of the CDR3: TGTGCCAGCAGTGGGGGACAGGTTCACAATGAGCAGTTCTTC. Its translation: CASSGGQVHNEQFF.

Many counts were recorded for this clonotype. The J gene is TRBJ2-1, the V gene TRBV2, with D perhaps matching TRBD2 (5 bases). V lost 8 bases and J 2 bases, leaving 19 bases between the germline ends. This CDR3 has 16 amino acids. In germline, CDR1 is SNHLY, CDR2 FYNNEI. The CDR3 spells CASPPRALAAYNEQFF. CDR3 nucleotides: TGTGCCAGCCCCCCAAGGGCCCTAGCAGCCTACAATGAGCAGTTCTTC.

V is TRBV20-1 and J is TRBJ2-1; 15 bases are a match to TRBD2. Germline CDR1 and CDR2: DFQATT and SNEGSKA (reference sequence). Germline trimming cut 0 bases from V and 1 base from J; bases unmatched to any gene: 10. CDR3 length equals 20 residues. CDR3 amino acids: CSARDNGLAGGPRSYNEQFF. The CDR3 DNA reads TGCAGTGCTAGAGATAATGGACTAGCGGGAGGGCCTAGGTCCTACAATGAGCAGTTCTTC.